These T cell receptor beta chains were read from a single sample in a study of early stage breast cancer tumors. The table came from immunoSEQ multiplex PCR; TCRdb's copy has only in-frame clones and leaves some out. The table includes approximately 75,000 clones, around 80% detected once. The sequencing input was blood. Receptors originate from a person in their forties with breast cancer. The CDR3 runs from the conserved cysteine through the conserved F or W. The D gene is left open where the match is weak. Rows may omit the clone size; those that give it use once, few, many or a size class.

v_gene: TRBV28
d_gene: TRBD1
j_gene: TRBJ2-6
abundance: -
CDR3nt: TGTGCCAGCAGTTTATGGGGACAGGGGGCGTATGGGGCCAACGTCCTGACTTTC
CDR3aa: CASSLWGQGAYGANVLTF

v_gene: TRBV7-6
d_gene: -
j_gene: TRBJ1-1
abundance: -
CDR3nt: TGTGCCAGCAGCCGCCAGAGGAACACTGAAGCTTTCTTT
CDR3aa: CASSRQRNTEAFF

v_gene: TRBV6-6
d_gene: TRBD1
j_gene: TRBJ2-3
abundance: -
CDR3nt: TGTGCCAGCAGTTACTTTGCGACAGGGGCGGGAGATACGCAGTATTTT
CDR3aa: CASSYFATGAGDTQYF

v_gene: TRBV19
d_gene: -
j_gene: TRBJ2-1
abundance: -
CDR3nt: TGTGCCAGTAGTACCAGCGAGAGTTACTACAATGAGCAGTTCTTC
CDR3aa: CASSTSESYYNEQFF

v_gene: TRBV4-2
d_gene: -
j_gene: TRBJ2-2
abundance: -
CDR3nt: TGTGCCAGCAGCCCAATGCCGGGACGGGAAGCAGGGGAGCTGTTTTTT
CDR3aa: CASSPMPGREAGELFF

v_gene: TRBV10-2
d_gene: TRBD2
j_gene: TRBJ2-1
abundance: -
CDR3nt: TGCGCCAGCAGTGAGCCAGCGGGAGGGGCTGAGCAGTTCTTC
CDR3aa: CASSEPAGGAEQFF

v_gene: TRBV11-2
d_gene: -
j_gene: TRBJ2-2
abundance: few
CDR3nt: TGTGCCAGCAGCTTAACTAACACCGGGGAGCTGTTTTTT
CDR3aa: CASSLTNTGELFF

v_gene: TRBV30
d_gene: -
j_gene: TRBJ1-2
abundance: -
CDR3nt: TGTGCCTGGAGTGTTGGTTATGGCTACACCTTC
CDR3aa: CAWSVGYGYTF

v_gene: TRBV11-2
d_gene: TRBD1
j_gene: TRBJ1-1
abundance: few
CDR3nt: TGTGCCAGCAGCGACTGGACAGGGAACACTGAAGCTTTCTTT
CDR3aa: CASSDWTGNTEAFF

v_gene: TRBV7-9
d_gene: TRBD1
j_gene: TRBJ2-7
abundance: -
CDR3nt: TGTGCCAGCAGTTTCCCGGGACAGGGAGGATACGAGCAGTACTTC
CDR3aa: CASSFPGQGGYEQYF

v_gene: TRBV7-8
d_gene: TRBD1
j_gene: TRBJ2-7
abundance: -
CDR3nt: TGTGCCAGCAGCTTTCAGACAGGGTCGACCTACGAGCAGTACTTC
CDR3aa: CASSFQTGSTYEQYF

v_gene: TRBV5-1
d_gene: TRBD1
j_gene: TRBJ2-7
abundance: -
CDR3nt: TGCGCCAGCAGCTTGGCCGCTGGGACAGGTACCTACGAGCAGTACTTC
CDR3aa: CASSLAAGTGTYEQYF

v_gene: TRBV5-3
d_gene: TRBD1
j_gene: TRBJ2-2
abundance: -
CDR3nt: TGTGCCAGAAGTCGGACAGGGAGGAACACCGGGGAGCTGTTTTTT
CDR3aa: CARSRTGRNTGELFF

v_gene: TRBV7-8
d_gene: TRBD2
j_gene: TRBJ2-3
abundance: -
CDR3nt: TGTGCCAGCAGCCCCGGACTAGCGGGAGGGCCGACGAATACGCAGTATTTT
CDR3aa: CASSPGLAGGPTNTQYF

v_gene: TRBV7-3
d_gene: TRBD2
j_gene: TRBJ2-5
abundance: -
CDR3nt: TGTGCCAGCAGCATAGGACTAGCGGGCATGTACCAAGAGACCCAGTACTTC
CDR3aa: CASSIGLAGMYQETQYF

v_gene: TRBV11-2
d_gene: TRBD2
j_gene: TRBJ2-1
abundance: -
CDR3nt: TGTGCCAGCAGCTTAGGTTGGGCGGGAGCGATGGGTGAGCAGTTCTTC
CDR3aa: CASSLGWAGAMGEQFF

v_gene: TRBV6-5
d_gene: -
j_gene: TRBJ1-5
abundance: few
CDR3nt: TGTGCCAGCAGTTACGGGTACGGTCAGCCCCAGCATTTT
CDR3aa: CASSYGYGQPQHF

v_gene: TRBV18
d_gene: -
j_gene: TRBJ2-1
abundance: -
CDR3nt: TGTGCCAGCTCACCACTCTTTTCCTCCTACAATGAGCAGTTCTTC
CDR3aa: CASSPLFSSYNEQFF

v_gene: TRBV6-6
d_gene: -
j_gene: TRBJ1-2
abundance: -
CDR3nt: TGTGCCAGCAGTCGGCCCCGGGGGCAGGACTATGGCTACACCTTC
CDR3aa: CASSRPRGQDYGYTF

v_gene: TRBV6-1
d_gene: TRBD2
j_gene: TRBJ2-7
abundance: medium-sized
CDR3nt: TGTGCCAGTGTTGAGCGGGAGGTCCCCTCCTACGAGCAGTACTTC
CDR3aa: CASVEREVPSYEQYF

v_gene: TRBV7-3
d_gene: -
j_gene: TRBJ1-1
abundance: -
CDR3nt: TGTGCCAGCAGCTTACTGGGGGGCTCGAACACTGAAGCTTTCTTT
CDR3aa: CASSLLGGSNTEAFF

v_gene: TRBV29-1
d_gene: TRBD2
j_gene: TRBJ2-1
abundance: -
CDR3nt: TGCAGCGTTGAGCGTGGGGTACTAGCGGTAGGTCAGAATGAGCAGTTCTTC
CDR3aa: CSVERGVLAVGQNEQFF